Reported below is one T cell receptor beta chain. The antigen is unknown. In TCRdb, the RT-PCR reads were re-called with MiXCR into one record per CDR3 protein. The sample has roughly 2,900 distinct CDR3 sequences; approximately 80% are singletons. This sample was included in a study of yellow fever vaccine responses in identical twins. Germline CDR1 is SGHKS and CDR2 is YYEKEE (reference sequence). The junction had 3 bases not matched to a gene; V was cut back by 4 bases and J by 6 bases. The CDR3 contains 14 residues. The study, taken as a whole, reports: Twins' vaccine T cell responses reportedly seemed partly convergent and partly personalized.

Here the sequenced sample was T cells from blood (PBMCs), unsorted or a sorted subset (not recorded which), taken before or after yellow fever vaccination (not recorded which). The V call is TRBV5-5, the J call TRBJ2-1, with 11 bases fitting TRBD2. This TCR came from a female donor who received the yellow fever vaccine. The CDR3 loop reads CASSRLAGSNEQFF. The CDR3 DNA reads TGTGCCAGCAGCCGACTAGCGGGAAGCAATGAGCAGTTCTTC.